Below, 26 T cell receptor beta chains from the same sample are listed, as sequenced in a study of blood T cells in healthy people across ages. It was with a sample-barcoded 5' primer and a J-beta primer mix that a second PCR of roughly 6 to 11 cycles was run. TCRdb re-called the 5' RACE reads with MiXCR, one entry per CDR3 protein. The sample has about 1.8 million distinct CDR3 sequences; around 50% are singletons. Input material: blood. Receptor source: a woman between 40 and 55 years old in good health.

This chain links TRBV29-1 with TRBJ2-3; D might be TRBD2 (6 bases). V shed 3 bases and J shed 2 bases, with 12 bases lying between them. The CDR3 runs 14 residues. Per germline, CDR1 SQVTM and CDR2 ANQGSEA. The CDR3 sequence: CSVDEDYDTDTQYF. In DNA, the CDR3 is TGCAGCGTTGATGAGGACTATGACACAGATACGCAGTATTTT.

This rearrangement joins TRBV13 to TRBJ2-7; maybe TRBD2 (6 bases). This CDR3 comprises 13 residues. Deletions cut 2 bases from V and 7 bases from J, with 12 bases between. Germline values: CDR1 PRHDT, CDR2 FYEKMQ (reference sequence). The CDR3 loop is CASSLTLAGEQYF. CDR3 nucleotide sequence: TGTGCCAGCAGCTTAACCCTCGCGGGGGAGCAGTACTTC.

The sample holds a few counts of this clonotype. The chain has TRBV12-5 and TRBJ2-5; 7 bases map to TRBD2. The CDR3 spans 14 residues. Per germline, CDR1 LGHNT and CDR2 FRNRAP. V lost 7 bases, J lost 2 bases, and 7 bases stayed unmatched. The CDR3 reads CASAGQGLQETQYF. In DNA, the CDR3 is TGTGCTAGTGCCGGGCAGGGACTACAAGAGACCCAGTACTTC. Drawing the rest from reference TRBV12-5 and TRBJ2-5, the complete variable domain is DARVTQTPRHKVTEMGQEVTMRCQPILGHNTVFWYRQTMMQGLELLAYFRNRAPLDDSGMPKDRFSAEMPDATLATLKIQPSEPRDSAVYFCASAGQGLQETQYFGPGTRLLVL.

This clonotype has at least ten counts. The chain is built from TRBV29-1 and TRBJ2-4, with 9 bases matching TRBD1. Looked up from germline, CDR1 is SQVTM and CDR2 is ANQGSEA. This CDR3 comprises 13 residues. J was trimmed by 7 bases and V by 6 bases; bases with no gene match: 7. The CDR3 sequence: CSVLTGQGNIQYF. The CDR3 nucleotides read TGCAGCGTCTTAACCGGACAGGGGAACATTCAGTACTTC.

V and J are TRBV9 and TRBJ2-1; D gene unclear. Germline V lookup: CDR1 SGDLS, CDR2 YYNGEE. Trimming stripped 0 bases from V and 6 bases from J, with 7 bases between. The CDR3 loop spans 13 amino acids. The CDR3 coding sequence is TGTGCCAGCAGCGTAGCACTTCGCAATGAGCAGTTCTTC. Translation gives CASSVALRNEQFF.

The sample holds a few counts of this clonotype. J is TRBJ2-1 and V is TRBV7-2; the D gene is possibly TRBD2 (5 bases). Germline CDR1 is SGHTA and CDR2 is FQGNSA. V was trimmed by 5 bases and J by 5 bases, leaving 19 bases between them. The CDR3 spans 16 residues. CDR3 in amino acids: CASSPSQRNVDNEQFF. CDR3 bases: TGTGCCAGCAGCCCATCACAGCGGAACGTTGACAATGAGCAGTTCTTC.

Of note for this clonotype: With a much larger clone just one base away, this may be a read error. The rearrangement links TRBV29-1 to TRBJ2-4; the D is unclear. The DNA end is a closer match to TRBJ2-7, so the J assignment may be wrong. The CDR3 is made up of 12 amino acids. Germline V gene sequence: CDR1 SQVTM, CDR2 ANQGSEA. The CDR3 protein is CSIVFSSYEQYF. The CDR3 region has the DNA TGCAGCATTGTATTTTCCTCATACGAGCAGTACTTC.

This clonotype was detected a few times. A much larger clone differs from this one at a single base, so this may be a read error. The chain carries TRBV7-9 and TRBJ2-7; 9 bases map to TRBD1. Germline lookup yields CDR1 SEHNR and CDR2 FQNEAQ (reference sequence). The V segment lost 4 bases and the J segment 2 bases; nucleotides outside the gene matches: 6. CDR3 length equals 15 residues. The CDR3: CASSSAGTGPYEQYF. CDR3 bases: TGTGCCAGCAGCTCCGCCGGGACAGGGCCCTACGAGCAGTACTTC.

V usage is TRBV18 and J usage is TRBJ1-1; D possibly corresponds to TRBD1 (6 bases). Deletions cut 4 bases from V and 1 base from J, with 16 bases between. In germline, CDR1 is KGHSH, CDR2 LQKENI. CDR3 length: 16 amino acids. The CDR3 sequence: CASSLNPYRANTEAFF. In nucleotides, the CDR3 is TGTGCCAGCTCACTTAACCCCTACAGGGCGAACACTGAAGCTTTCTTT.

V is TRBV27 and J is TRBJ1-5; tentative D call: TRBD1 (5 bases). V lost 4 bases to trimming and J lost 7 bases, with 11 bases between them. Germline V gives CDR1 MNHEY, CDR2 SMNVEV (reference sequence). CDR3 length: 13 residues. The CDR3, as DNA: TGTGCCAGCAGTTGGGGCCCCGGACAGCCCCAGCATTTT. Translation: CASSWGPGQPQHF.

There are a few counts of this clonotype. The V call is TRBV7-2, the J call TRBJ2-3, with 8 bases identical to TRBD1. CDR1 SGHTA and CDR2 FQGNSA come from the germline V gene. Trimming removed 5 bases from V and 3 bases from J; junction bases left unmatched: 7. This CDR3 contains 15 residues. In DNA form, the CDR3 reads TGTGCCAGCAGCCCTGACAGGGGATGGACAGATACGCAGTATTTT. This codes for CASSPDRGWTDTQYF. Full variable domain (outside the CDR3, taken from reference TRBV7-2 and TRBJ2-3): GAGVSQSPSNKVTEKGKDVELRCDPISGHTALYWYRQSLGQGLEFLIYFQGNSAPDKSGLPSDRFSAERTGGSVSTLTIQRTQQEDSAVYLCASSPDRGWTDTQYFGPGTRLTVL.

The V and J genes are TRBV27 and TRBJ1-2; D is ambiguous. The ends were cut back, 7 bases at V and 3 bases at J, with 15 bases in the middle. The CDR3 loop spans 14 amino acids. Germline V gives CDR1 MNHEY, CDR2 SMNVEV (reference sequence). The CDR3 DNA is TGTGCCAGCAAAATAAGGTGGCAAGACTATGGCTACACCTTC. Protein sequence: CASKIRWQDYGYTF.

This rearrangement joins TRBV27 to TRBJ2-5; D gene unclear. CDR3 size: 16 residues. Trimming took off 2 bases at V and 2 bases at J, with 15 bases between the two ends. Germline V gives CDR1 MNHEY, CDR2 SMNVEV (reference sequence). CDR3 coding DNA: TGTGCCAGCAGTTTAAATACGGGCAGACCACAAGAGACCCAGTACTTC. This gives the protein CASSLNTGRPQETQYF.

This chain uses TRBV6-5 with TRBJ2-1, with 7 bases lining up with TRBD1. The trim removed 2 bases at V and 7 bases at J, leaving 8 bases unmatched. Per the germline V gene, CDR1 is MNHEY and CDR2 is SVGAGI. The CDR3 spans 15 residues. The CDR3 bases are TGTGCCAGCAGTTACGGGGGACAGTCTCTAAATGAGCAGTTCTTC. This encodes CASSYGGQSLNEQFF.

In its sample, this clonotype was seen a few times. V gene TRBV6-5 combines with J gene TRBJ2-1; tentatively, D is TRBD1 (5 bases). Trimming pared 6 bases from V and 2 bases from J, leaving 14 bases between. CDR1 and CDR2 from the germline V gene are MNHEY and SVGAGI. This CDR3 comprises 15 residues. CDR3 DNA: TGTGCCAGCAGCCAGGGAATGTCCACCTACAATGAGCAGTTCTTC. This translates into CASSQGMSTYNEQFF.

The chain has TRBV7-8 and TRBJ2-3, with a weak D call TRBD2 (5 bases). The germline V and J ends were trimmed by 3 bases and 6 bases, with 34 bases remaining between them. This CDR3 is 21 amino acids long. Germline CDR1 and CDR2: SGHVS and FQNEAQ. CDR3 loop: CASSFRLPRVVRHPTLDTQYF. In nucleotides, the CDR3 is TGTGCCAGCAGCTTTAGACTACCTCGCGTTGTGAGACACCCAACGTTGGATACGCAGTATTTT.

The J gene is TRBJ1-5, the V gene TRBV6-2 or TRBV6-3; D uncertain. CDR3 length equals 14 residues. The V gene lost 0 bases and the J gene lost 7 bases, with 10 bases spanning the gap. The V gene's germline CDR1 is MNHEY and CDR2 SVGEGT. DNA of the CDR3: TGTGCCAGCAGTTACTCTTTTGGCGGGCAGCCCCAGCATTTT. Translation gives CASSYSFGGQPQHF.

This CDR3 reads CASSVRTDGNTQYF. The CDR3 DNA reads as TGTGCCAGCAGCGTAAGGACCGACGGAAATACGCAGTATTTT. This chain uses TRBV9 with TRBJ2-3, with D unclear. The germline V gene encodes CDR1 SGDLS and CDR2 YYNGEE. The V end lost 1 base, the J end lost 7 bases, and 13 bases lay between the germline ends. The CDR3 sequence is 14 residues long.

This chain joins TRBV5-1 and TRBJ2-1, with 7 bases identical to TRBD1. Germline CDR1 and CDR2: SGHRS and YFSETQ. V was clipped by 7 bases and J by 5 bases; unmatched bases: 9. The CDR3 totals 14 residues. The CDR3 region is CASGYSGQNNEQFF. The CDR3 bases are TGCGCCAGCGGATATTCGGGACAGAACAATGAGCAGTTCTTC.

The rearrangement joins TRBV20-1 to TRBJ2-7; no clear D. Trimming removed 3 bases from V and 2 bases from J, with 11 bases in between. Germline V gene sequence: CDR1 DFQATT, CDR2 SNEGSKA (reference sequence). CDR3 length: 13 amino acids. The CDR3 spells CSASISPTYEQYF. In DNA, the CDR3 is TGCAGTGCTAGTATCTCCCCGACCTACGAGCAGTACTTC.

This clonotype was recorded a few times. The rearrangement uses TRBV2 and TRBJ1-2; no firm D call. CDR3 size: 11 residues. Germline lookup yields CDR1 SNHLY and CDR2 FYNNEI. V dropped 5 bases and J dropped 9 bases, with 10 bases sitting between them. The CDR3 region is CASSPESSYTF. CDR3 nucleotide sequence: TGTGCCAGCAGTCCCGAAAGTAGCTACACCTTC.

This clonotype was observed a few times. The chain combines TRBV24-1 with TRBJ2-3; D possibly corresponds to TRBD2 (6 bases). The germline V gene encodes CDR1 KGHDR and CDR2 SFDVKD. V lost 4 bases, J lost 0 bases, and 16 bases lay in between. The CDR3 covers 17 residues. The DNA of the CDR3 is TGTGCCACCAGTGACCCCGCGGGACTCTCTAGCACAGATACGCAGTATTTT. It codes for CATSDPAGLSSTDTQYF.

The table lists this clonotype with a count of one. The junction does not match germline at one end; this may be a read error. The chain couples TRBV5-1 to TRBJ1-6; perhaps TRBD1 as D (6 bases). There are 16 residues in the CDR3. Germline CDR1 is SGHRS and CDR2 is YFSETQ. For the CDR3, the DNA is TGCGCCAGTAGCTTGGAAGGTCAGGGGCGTAATTCACCCCTCCACTTT. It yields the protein CASSLEGQGRNSPLHF.

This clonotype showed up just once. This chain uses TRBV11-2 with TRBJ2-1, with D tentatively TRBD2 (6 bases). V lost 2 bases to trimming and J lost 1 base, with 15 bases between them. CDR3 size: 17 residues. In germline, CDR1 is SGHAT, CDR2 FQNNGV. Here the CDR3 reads CASSLSPSGGSYNEQFF. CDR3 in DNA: TGTGCCAGCAGCTTATCCCCCTCCGGGGGTTCCTACAATGAGCAGTTCTTC.

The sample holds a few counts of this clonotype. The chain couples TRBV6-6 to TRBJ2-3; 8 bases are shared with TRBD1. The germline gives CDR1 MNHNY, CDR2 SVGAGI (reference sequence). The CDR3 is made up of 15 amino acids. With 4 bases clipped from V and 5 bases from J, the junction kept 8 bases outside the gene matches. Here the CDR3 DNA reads TGTGCCAGCAGTTCACACCGGGACAGGAAAGATACGCAGTATTTT. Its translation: CASSSHRDRKDTQYF.

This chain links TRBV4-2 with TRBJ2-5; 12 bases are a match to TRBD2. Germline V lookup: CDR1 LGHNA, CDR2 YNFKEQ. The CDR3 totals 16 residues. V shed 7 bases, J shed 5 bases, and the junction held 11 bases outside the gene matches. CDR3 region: CASTFGLAGRGETQYF. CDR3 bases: TGTGCCAGCACCTTCGGACTAGCGGGGCGTGGGGAGACCCAGTACTTC.